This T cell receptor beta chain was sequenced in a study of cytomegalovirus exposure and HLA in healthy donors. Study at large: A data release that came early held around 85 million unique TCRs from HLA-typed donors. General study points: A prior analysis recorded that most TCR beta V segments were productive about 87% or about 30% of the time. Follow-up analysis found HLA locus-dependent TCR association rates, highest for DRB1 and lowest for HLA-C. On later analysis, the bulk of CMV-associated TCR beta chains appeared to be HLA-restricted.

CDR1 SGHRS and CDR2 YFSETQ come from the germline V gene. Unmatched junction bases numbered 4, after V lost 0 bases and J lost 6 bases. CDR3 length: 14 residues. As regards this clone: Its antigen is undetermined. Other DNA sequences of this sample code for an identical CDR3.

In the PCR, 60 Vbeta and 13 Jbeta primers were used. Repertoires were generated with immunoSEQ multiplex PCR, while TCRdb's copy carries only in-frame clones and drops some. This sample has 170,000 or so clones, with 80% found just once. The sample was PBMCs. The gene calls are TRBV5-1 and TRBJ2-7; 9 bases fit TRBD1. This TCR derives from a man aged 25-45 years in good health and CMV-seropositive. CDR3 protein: CASSLEATGGEQYF. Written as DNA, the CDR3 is TGCGCCAGCAGCTTGGAGGCGACAGGGGGCGAGCAGTACTTC.